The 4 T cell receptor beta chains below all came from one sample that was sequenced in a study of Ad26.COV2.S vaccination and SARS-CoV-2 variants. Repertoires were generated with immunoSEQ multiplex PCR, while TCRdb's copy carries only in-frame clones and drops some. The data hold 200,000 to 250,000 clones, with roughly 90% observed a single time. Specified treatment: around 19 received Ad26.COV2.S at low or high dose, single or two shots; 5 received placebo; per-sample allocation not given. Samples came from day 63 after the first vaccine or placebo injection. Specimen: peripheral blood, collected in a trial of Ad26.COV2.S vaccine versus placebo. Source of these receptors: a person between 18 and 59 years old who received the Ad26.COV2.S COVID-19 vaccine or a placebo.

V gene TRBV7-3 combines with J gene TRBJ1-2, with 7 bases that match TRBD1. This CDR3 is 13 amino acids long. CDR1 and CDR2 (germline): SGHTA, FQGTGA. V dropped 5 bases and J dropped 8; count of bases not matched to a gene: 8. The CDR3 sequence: CASSPRQGWGYTF. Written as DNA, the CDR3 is TGTGCCAGCAGCCCCCGACAGGGATGGGGCTACACCTTC. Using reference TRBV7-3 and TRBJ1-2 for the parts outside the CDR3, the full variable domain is GAGVSQTPSNKVTEKGKYVELRCDPISGHTALYWYRQSLGQGPEFLIYFQGTGAADDSGLPNDRFFAVRPEGSVSTLKIQRTERGDSAVYLCASSPRQGWGYTFGSGTRLTVV.

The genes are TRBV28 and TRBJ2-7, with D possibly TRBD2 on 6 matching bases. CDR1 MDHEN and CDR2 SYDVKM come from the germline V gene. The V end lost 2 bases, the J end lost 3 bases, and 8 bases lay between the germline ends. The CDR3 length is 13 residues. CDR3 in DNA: TGTGCCAGCAGTTTAGCGACTAGCTACGAGCAGTACTTC. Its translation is CASSLATSYEQYF.

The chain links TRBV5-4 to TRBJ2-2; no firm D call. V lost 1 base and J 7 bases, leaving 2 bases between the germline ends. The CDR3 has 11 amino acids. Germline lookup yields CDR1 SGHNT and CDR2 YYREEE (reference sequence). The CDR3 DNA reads TGTGCCAGCAGCTTGAACGGGGAGCTGTTTTTT. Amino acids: CASSLNGELFF. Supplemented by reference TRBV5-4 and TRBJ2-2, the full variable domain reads ETGVTQSPTHLIKTRGQQVTLRCSSQSGHNTVSWYQQALGQGPQFIFQYYREEENGRGNFPPRFSGLQFPNYSSELNVNALELDDSALYLCASSLNGELFFGEGSRLTVL.

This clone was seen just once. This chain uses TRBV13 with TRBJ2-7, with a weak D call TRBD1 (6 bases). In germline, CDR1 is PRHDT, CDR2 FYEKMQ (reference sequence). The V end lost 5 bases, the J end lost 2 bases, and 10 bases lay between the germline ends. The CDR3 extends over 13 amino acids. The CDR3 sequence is CASSPRDTYEQYF. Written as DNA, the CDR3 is TGTGCCAGCAGCCCCCGGGACACCTACGAGCAGTACTTC.